The TCR beta chain under discussion was sequenced for a study of read filtering for tumor transcriptome and immune sequencing. Molecular barcoded adaptors covering alpha/delta and beta/gamma chains were used on around 370 ng RNA. One entry per CDR3 protein results from TCRdb running MiXCR on the reads. Of tens of thousands of distinct CDR3 sequences in the sample, under 20% were seen once. Study-wide results and caveats: In IR-seq, single-read clonotypes were about 80% of clonotypes but approximately 3.2% of reads. This fraction held mixed bone marrow immune cells after CD138-negative sorting.

This clonotype was recorded at least ten times. Its antigen is not identified. V dropped 2 bases and J dropped 1 base, with 4 bases sitting between them. The CDR3 is made up of 13 amino acids. The germline gives CDR1 MNHEY, CDR2 SVGAGI. The rearrangement uses TRBV6-5 and TRBJ2-3; D call uncertain. The clonotype comes from a donor over 35 with multiple myeloma. The sample taken for sequencing was a population of CD138-negative cells sorted from bone marrow. The CDR3 DNA reads as TGTGCCAGCAGTTACGTCCGCACAGATACGCAGTATTTT. This sequence encodes CASSYVRTDTQYF.